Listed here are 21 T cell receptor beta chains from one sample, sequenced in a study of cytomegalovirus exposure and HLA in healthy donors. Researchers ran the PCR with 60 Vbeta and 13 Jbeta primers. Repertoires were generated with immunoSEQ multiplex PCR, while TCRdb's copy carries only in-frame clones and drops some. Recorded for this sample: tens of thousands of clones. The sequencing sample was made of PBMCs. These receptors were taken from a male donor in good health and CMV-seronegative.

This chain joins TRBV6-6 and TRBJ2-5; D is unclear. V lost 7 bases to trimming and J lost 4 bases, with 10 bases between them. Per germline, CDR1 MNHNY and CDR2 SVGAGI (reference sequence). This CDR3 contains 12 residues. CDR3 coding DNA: TGTGCCAGCACTAAATCGGGAGAGACCCAGTACTTC. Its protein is CASTKSGETQYF.

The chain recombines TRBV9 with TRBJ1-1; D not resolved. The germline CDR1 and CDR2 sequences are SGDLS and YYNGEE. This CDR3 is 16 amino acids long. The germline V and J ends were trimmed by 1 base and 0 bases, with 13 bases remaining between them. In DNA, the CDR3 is TGTGCCAGCAGCGTACCCGAGTTTCCCCTGAACACTGAAGCTTTCTTT. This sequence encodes CASSVPEFPLNTEAFF.

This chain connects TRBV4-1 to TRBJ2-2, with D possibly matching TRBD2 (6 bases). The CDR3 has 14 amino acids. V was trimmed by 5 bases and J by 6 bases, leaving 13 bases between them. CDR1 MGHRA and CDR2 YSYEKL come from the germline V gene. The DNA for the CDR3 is TGCGCCAGCAGCGTCCTAAGGGACTCCGGGGAGCTGTTTTTT. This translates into CASSVLRDSGELFF.

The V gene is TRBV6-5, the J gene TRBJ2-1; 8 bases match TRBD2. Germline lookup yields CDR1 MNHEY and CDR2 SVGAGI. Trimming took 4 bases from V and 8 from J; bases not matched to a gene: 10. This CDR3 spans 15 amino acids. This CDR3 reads CASSLAGPDNDEQFF. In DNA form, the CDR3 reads TGTGCCAGCAGTTTAGCGGGACCAGACAACGATGAGCAGTTCTTC.

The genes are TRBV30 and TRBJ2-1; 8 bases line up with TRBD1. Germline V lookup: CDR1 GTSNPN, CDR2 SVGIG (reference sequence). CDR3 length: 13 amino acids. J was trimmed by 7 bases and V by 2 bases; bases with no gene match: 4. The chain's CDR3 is CAWSLRGPNEQFF. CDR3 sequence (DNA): TGTGCCTGGAGTCTCAGGGGGCCAAATGAGCAGTTCTTC.

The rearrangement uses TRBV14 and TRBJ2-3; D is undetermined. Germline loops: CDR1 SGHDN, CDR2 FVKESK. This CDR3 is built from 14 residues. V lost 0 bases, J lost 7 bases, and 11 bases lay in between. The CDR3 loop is CASSQDLIENTQYF. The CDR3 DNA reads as TGTGCCAGCAGCCAAGATCTAATCGAAAATACGCAGTATTTT.

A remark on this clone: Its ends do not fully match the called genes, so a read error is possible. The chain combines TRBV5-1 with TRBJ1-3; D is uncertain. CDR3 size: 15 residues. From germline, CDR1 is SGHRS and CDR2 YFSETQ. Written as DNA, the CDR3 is TGCGCCAGCAGCCGGGAAAGTCAGTCTGGAGACACCATATATTTT. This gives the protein CASSRESQSGDTIYF.

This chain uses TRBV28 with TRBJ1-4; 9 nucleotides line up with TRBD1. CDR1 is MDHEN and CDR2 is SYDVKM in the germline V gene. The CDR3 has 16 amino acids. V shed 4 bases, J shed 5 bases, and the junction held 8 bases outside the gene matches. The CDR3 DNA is TGTGCCAGCAGTTCCCTGGGACAGGGAGTCAATGAAAAACTGTTTTTT. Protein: CASSSLGQGVNEKLFF.

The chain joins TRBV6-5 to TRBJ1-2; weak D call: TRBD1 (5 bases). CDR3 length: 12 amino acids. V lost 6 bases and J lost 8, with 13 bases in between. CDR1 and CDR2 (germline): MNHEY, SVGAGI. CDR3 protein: CASSLVRGGYTF. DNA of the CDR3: TGTGCCAGCAGCCTCGTAAGGGGCGGCTACACCTTC.

CDR3 DNA: TGTGCCAGCAGTCCGGGACAGGGGTTAGCAGATACGCAGTATTTT. Translation: CASSPGQGLADTQYF. This chain connects TRBV7-2 to TRBJ2-3, with 10 bases lining up with TRBD1. V lost 6 bases and J lost 4; bases outside the gene matches: 7. The CDR3 totals 15 residues. Germline CDR1 reads SGHTA; CDR2 reads FQGNSA.

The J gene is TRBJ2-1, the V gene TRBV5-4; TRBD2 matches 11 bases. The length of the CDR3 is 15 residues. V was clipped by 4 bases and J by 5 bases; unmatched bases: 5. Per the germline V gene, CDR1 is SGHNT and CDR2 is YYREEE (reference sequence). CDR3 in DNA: TGTGCCAGCAGCCAACTAGCGGGAGTAAACAATGAGCAGTTCTTC. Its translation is CASSQLAGVNNEQFF.

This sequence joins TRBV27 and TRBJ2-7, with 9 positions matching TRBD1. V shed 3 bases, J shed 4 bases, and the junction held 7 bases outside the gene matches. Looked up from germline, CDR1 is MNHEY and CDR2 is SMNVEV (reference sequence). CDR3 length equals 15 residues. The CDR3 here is CASSFSGTGPYEQYF. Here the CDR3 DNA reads TGTGCCAGCAGTTTTTCCGGGACAGGGCCGTACGAGCAGTACTTC.

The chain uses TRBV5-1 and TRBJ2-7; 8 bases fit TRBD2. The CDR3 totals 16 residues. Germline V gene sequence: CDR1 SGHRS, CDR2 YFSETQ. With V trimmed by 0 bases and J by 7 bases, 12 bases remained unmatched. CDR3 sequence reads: CASSLGWTNTGGEQYF. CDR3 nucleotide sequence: TGCGCCAGCAGCTTGGGTTGGACAAATACGGGAGGGGAGCAGTACTTC.

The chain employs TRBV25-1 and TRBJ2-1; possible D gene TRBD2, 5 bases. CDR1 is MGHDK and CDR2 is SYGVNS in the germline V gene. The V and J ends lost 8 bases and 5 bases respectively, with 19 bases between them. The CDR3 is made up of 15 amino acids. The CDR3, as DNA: TGTGCCAGCGCTTATGGAGGTGAGGGAGACAATGAGCAGTTCTTC. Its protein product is CASAYGGEGDNEQFF.

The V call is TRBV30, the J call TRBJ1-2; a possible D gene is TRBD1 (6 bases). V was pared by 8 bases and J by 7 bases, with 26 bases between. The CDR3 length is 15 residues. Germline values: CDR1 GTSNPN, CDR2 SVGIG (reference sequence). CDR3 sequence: CAGTTDYRAIGGYTF. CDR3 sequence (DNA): TGTGCCGGGACAACTGACTACAGGGCGATTGGTGGCTACACCTTC.

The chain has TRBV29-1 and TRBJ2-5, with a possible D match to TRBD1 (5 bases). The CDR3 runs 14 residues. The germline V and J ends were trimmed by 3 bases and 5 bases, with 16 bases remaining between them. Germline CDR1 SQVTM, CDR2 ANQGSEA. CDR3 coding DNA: TGCAGCGTTGACAATGGCAGGGTAACGGAGACCCAGTACTTC. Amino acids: CSVDNGRVTETQYF.

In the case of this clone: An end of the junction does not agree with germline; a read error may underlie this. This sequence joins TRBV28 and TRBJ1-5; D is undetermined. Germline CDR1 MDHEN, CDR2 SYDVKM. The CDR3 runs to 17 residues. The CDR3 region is CASSRPTGLISNQHQHF. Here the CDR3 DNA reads TGTGCCAGCAGTCGACCGACCGGACTGATTAGCAATCAGCACCAGCATTTT.

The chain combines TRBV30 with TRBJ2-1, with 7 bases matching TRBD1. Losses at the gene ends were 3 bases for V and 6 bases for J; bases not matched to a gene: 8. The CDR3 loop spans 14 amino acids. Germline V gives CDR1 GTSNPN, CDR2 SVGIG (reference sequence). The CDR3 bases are TGTGCCTGGAGGAAACCGGGACAGCTCAATGAGCAGTTCTTC. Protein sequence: CAWRKPGQLNEQFF. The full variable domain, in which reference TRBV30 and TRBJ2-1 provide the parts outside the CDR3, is SQTIHQWPATLVQPVGSPLSLECTVEGTSNPNLYWYRQAAGRGLQLLFYSVGIGQISSEVPQNLSASRPQDRQFILSSKKLLLSDSGFYLCAWRKPGQLNEQFFGPGTRLTVL.

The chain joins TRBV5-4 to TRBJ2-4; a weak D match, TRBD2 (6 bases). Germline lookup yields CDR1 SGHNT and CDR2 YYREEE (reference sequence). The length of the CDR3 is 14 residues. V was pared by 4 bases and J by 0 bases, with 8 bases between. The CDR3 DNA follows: TGTGCCAGCAGCGCGGGACTAGCCAAAAACATTCAGTACTTC. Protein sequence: CASSAGLAKNIQYF.

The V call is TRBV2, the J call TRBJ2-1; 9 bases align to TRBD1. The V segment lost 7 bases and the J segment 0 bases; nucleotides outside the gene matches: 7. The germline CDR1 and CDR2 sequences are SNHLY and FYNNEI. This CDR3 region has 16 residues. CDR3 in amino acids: CASKRQGETSYNEQFF. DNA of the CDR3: TGTGCCAGCAAACGACAGGGGGAAACCTCCTACAATGAGCAGTTCTTC.

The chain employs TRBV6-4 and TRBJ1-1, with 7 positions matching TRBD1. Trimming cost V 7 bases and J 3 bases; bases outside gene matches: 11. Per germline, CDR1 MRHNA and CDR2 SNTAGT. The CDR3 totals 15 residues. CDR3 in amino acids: CASTYDRAGDTEAFF. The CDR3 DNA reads TGTGCCAGCACCTATGACAGGGCCGGAGACACTGAAGCTTTCTTT.